The present TCR beta chain was sequenced within a study of T cell changes during pregnancy in multiple sclerosis (dated by TCRdb to about 2019). Broadly, across the study: Changes in the T cell repertoire over the course of pregnancy were examined in this study in women with multiple sclerosis.

A remark on this clone: This receptor's antigen is unknown. No base qualities exist here, and no much larger clone lies one base off it.

The method was the immunoSEQ multiplex PCR assay. TCRdb re-hosts the immuneACCESS table, in-frame sequences only. Its copies lack some clones; in the studies checked, an unresolved V gene accounts for under half of them, and the cause for the rest is not known. Recorded for this sample are about 92,000 clones; roughly 90% of them occurred a single time. The ten largest clonotypes hold 1.5% of the sample. V is trimmed back by 4 bases and J by 6 bases, and the junction contains 6 bases that no gene match accounts for. The CDR3 covers 13 residues, taking in both the cysteine and the phenylalanine. This entry keeps only the CDR3 DNA: 39 bases, framed from base 1. The germline V gene (reference sequence) gives CDR1 as MNHEY and CDR2 as SMNVEV.

The sequence is built from TRBV27 and TRBJ2-7; TRBD1 lines up with 7 middle nucleotides. Sequenced material: peripheral blood, taken in the first trimester of pregnancy. The sequence was obtained from a female donor with multiple sclerosis, enrolled in a pregnancy study. The CDR3 region has the sequence CASSWYRGSEQYF. The bases read TGTGCCAGCAGTTGGTACAGGGGTTCCGAGCAGTACTTC.